The T cell receptor (beta chain) under discussion was sequenced for a study of T cells expressing NK-cell markers. About the research overall: Among eight sequenced donors, seven carried HCMV seropositivity while one was seronegative. Study findings and constraints: Dominant NKG2C+ clonotypes accounted for roughly 1.0-7.0% of CD8+ T cells in more than 5 donors. These clonotypes also led the CD3+CD56-NKG2C+ fraction in four donors.

As the method of synthesis, 5'RACE template switching with UMIs yielded TCR beta cDNA. Using the 5' RACE reads, TCRdb records one entry per CDR3 protein without DNA. This sample's table has about 3,400 distinct CDR3 sequences. The CDR3 is 13 residues long. Germline values: CDR1 MNHEY, CDR2 SMNVEV (reference sequence). To note about this clonotype: Its specificity is not known.

Material for sequencing was blood T cells: a sorted CD56 or NKG2C T cell subset, CD4+ or CD8+ T cells, or bulk PBMC T cells (not recorded which). The source of this sequence is a man aged 18-75 years in good health. The chain couples TRBV27 to TRBJ1-1; TCRdb proposes TRBD1, but this gene call is untestable without DNA. CDR3 sequence: CASSSDRVQQAFF.